The clone carrying this TCR beta chain showed up just a few times. The target antigen is unknown. This CDR3 has 14 residues. CDR1 is SGHKS and CDR2 is YYEKEE in the germline V gene (reference sequence). V lost 4 bases to trimming and J lost 5 bases; unmatched junction nucleotides: 8. The record originates from a study of graft-versus-host responses after intestinal transplantation. Overall study context: All recipients were transplanted with multivisceral, liver-intestinal, or isolated intestinal grafts. Following induction with anti-thymocyte globulin, all recipients were given tacrolimus and steroids for approximately 3 years.

Assay used: immunoSEQ multiplex PCR; TCRdb lists only in-frame clones, some missing. Of tens of thousands of clones listed, more than 90% were seen once; the top ten hold about 0.3%. Study results and caveats: Early post-transplant HvG declines were associated with peak circulating GvH clone levels. The marrow of recipients harbored GvH clones, and ileum or blood showed some of them first.

This clonotype originated in a human donor who received an intestinal transplant. V and J are TRBV5-5 and TRBJ1-1, with 7 bases aligning to TRBD1. The sequenced sample was unstimulated CD4+ T cells sorted from spleen or lymph node cells, obtained before intestinal transplant. The CDR3 bases are TGTGCCAGCAGCGTGACTGACAGGGCTACTGAAGCTTTCTTT. Translated: CASSVTDRATEAFF.